This T cell receptor beta chain was captured by sequencing in a study of T cells after yellow fever vaccination. Findings and limits, study-wide: The bulk population could contribute abundant contaminating clonotypes to FACS-sorted repertoires.

Turning to this clonotype: Its antigen remains unidentified.

5'RACE template switching added a universal primer site and UMIs to TCR cDNA. TCRdb fed the 5' RACE reads into MiXCR, producing one record per CDR3 protein. The sample contains roughly 400,000 distinct CDR3 sequences, around 20% of which appear only once. This sequence was found in a man aged 18 to 30 who received the YFV17D yellow fever vaccine. The sample was PBMCs, taken before the yellow fever booster vaccination.

CDR3 sequence: CASSEQGLAEQFF. As DNA, the CDR3 is TGTGCCAGCAGTGAACAGGGGCTGGCTGAGCAGTTCTTC. The rearrangement links TRBV12-3 or TRBV12-4 to TRBJ2-1; 7 nucleotides agree with TRBD1. CDR3 length equals 13 residues. J gave up 9 bases and V 5 bases, and 7 bases lay outside the gene matches.